The 10 T cell receptor beta chains given below trace back to one sample, sequenced in a study of molecular identifiers for immune sequencing clone quantification. TCRdb ran MiXCR on the PCR reads and lists one entry per CDR3 protein. The sample carries about 100,000 distinct CDR3 sequences, 20% to 25% recorded once. Sequencing was performed on naive CD8+ T cells from blood, with Jurkat cell RNA spiked in. Subset here: FACS-sorted CD8+CD4-CCR7+CD45RA+ naive T cells. These receptors were collected from a human donor in good health. Some libraries in this study had Jurkat cell RNA spiked in.

This clonotype has at least ten counts. The rearrangement links TRBV6-5 to TRBJ2-7; 12 bases align to TRBD2. This CDR3 has 17 amino acids. Trimming removed 4 bases from V and 6 bases from J; junction bases left unmatched: 13. Germline loops: CDR1 MNHEY, CDR2 SVGAGI. The CDR3 DNA is TGTGCCAGCAGTTCGCTAGTCCTAGCGGGGGGGCAGGGCGAGCAGTACTTC. It translates to CASSSLVLAGGQGEQYF.

The table lists this clonotype with many counts. The chain carries TRBV4-3 and TRBJ1-2; D call uncertain. This CDR3 has 15 residues. Germline V gene sequence: CDR1 LGHNA, CDR2 YSLEER. Trimming removed 0 bases at V and 6 bases at J, with 14 bases between. CDR3 region: CASSQDMRDTNGYTF. Here the CDR3 DNA reads TGCGCCAGCAGCCAAGATATGCGAGACACAAATGGCTACACCTTC.

Many counts were recorded for this clonotype. The chain links TRBV7-9 to TRBJ2-1, with 9 bases fitting TRBD2. V lost 3 bases to trimming and J lost 10 bases; unmatched junction nucleotides: 7. Germline V gene sequence: CDR1 SEHNR, CDR2 FQNEAQ (reference sequence). The CDR3 runs 14 residues. The CDR3 DNA reads TGTGCCAGCAGCTTCCCTGGGCGGGAGGGGGAGCAGTTCTTC. Residues: CASSFPGREGEQFF.

The sample holds many counts of this clonotype. The V call is TRBV2, the J call TRBJ2-5; TRBD2 aligns across 8 bases. Germline V gives CDR1 SNHLY, CDR2 FYNNEI. The CDR3 consists of 14 residues. J lost 2 bases, V lost 6 bases, and 5 bases had no gene match. The chain's CDR3 is CASRYGGGQETQYF. CDR3 nucleotides: TGTGCCAGCAGATATGGCGGGGGGCAAGAGACCCAGTACTTC. Combining the CDR3 with reference TRBV2 and TRBJ2-5 gives the whole variable domain EPEVTQTPSHQVTQMGQEVILRCVPISNHLYFYWYRQILGQKVEFLVSFYNNEISEKSEIFDDQFSVERPDGSNFTLKIRSTKLEDSAMYFCASRYGGGQETQYFGPGTRLLVL.

This clonotype was counted only a few times. The gene calls are TRBV7-9 and TRBJ1-1; tentative D call: TRBD1 (5 bases). The CDR3 sequence is 12 residues long. Trimming removed 1 base from V and 8 bases from J, with 8 bases in between. CDR1 SEHNR and CDR2 FQNEAQ come from the germline V gene (reference sequence). The CDR3 DNA is TGTGCCAGCAGCTTAGACAGGTGGGAAGCTTTCTTT. Its protein is CASSLDRWEAFF.

In this sample, this clonotype turned up many times. J is TRBJ1-2 and V is TRBV12-3 or TRBV12-4; maybe TRBD1 (5 bases). The CDR3 is 20 amino acids. Trimming cost V 3 bases and J 4 bases, with 30 bases left between them. CDR3: CASSFGVLGLIGEGLYGYTF. The CDR3 DNA sequence: TGTGCCAGCAGTTTCGGGGTTTTGGGTTTGATAGGGGAGGGCCTCTATGGCTACACCTTC.

This clonotype has at least ten counts. The J gene is TRBJ2-7, the V gene TRBV5-1; a possible D gene is TRBD2 (5 bases). Trimming left V 0 bases short and J 1 base short, with 11 bases between. CDR1 SGHRS and CDR2 YFSETQ come from the germline V gene. CDR3 size: 15 residues. The CDR3 nucleotides are TGCGCCAGCAGCTTGGCCTCCGGACTTTCCTACGAGCAGTACTTC. This codes for CASSLASGLSYEQYF.

On this clonotype: A much larger clone lies a single base off, so this may be a read error. The gene calls are TRBV9 and TRBJ2-2; D call uncertain. CDR3 length: 15 amino acids. Germline V gene sequence: CDR1 SGDLS, CDR2 YYNGEE. Trimming took off 4 bases at V and 0 bases at J, with 10 bases between the two ends. In DNA, the CDR3 is TGTGCCAGCAGCCAAAGCGTGGCGAACACCGGGGAGCTGTTTTTT. The encoded protein is CASSQSVANTGELFF.

This clonotype was detected ten times or more. This rearrangement joins TRBV4-1 to TRBJ1-4; D gene uncertain. Germline loops: CDR1 MGHRA, CDR2 YSYEKL. Deletions cut 6 bases from V and 3 bases from J, with 11 bases between. The CDR3 has 14 amino acids. In DNA, the CDR3 is TGCGCCAGCAGTCTACTGGGAGCTAATGAAAAACTGTTTTTT. Translated, it gives CASSLLGANEKLFF.

This sequence joins TRBV28 and TRBJ1-2, with D possibly matching TRBD1 (5 bases). V was pared by 4 bases and J by 0 bases, with 24 bases between. The CDR3 consists of 19 residues. The germline V gene encodes CDR1 MDHEN and CDR2 SYDVKM. The CDR3 region is CASSSYLRDQRRSNYGYTF. The CDR3 DNA follows: TGTGCCAGCAGTTCATATCTCCGGGACCAAAGGAGATCTAACTATGGCTACACCTTC.